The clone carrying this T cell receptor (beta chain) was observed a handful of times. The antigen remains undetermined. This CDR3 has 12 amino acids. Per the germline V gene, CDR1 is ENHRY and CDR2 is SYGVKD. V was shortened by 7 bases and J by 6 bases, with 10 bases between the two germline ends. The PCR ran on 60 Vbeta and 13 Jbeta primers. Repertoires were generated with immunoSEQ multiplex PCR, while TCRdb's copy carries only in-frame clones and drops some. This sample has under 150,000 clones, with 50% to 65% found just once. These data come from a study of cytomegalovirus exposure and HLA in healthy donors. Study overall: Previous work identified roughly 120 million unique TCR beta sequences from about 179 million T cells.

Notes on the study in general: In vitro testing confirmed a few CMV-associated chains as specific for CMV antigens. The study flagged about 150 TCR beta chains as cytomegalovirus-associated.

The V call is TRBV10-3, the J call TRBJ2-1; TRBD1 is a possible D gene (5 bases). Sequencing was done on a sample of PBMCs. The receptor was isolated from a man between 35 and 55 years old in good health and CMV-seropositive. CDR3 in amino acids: CAITQGSNEQFF. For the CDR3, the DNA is TGTGCCATCACGCAGGGATCCAATGAGCAGTTCTTC.